The 20 T cell receptor beta chains below come from one sample, sequenced in a study of shared clonotypes between healthy human individuals. Clones were sequenced by immunoSEQ multiplex PCR, and TCRdb holds only the in-frame ones, with some missing. The table includes 2 million to 2.5 million clones, over 85% detected once. Sequencing was carried out using naive CD4+ T cells from PBMCs. Subset reported: CD45RA+ positively selected. The receptors were sampled from a man in his late teens or twenties in good health. Some clones in this sample may be carry-over from other donors' samples.

The chain joins TRBV7-2 to TRBJ2-3; no clear D. Germline V gene lookup returns CDR1 SGHTA and CDR2 FQGNSA. The CDR3 totals 14 residues. Trimming removed 2 bases at V and 2 bases at J, with 8 bases between. In nucleotides, the CDR3 is TGTGCCAGCAGCTTATTAGGCTTCACAGATACGCAGTATTTT. This encodes CASSLLGFTDTQYF.

The chain has TRBV10-1 and TRBJ2-7; no firm D call. Trimming stripped 4 bases from V and 10 bases from J, with 14 bases between. Germline V CDR1 and CDR2: WNHNN, SYGVQD (reference sequence). The CDR3 covers 12 residues. The DNA of the CDR3 is TGCGCCAGCAGTGGCGGCGGCCGCCTACAGTACTTC. Translating gives CASSGGGRLQYF.

This sequence joins TRBV5-1 and TRBJ2-1; 15 bases agree with TRBD2. CDR3 length: 18 residues. V was pared by 0 bases and J by 8 bases, with 9 bases of the junction left unmatched. The germline CDR1 and CDR2 sequences are SGHRS and YFSETQ. DNA for the CDR3: TGCGCCAGCAGCTTGGCCAAGGTGGGACTAGCGGGAGGATATGAGCAGTTCTTC. This sequence encodes CASSLAKVGLAGGYEQFF.

The J gene is TRBJ2-7, the V gene TRBV27, with D perhaps TRBD2 (6 bases). Germline V gene sequence: CDR1 MNHEY, CDR2 SMNVEV (reference sequence). V was clipped by 4 bases and J by 0 bases, with 19 bases between them. The CDR3 has 17 amino acids. CDR3 DNA: TGTGCCAGCAGTTCCCCCCGACTAGGGCTTACCTCCTACGAGCAGTACTTC. Translated, it gives CASSSPRLGLTSYEQYF.

The chain combines TRBV2 with TRBJ1-4; D uncertain. Trimming cost V 6 bases and J 3 bases, with 8 bases left between them. Looked up from germline, CDR1 is SNHLY and CDR2 is FYNNEI. The CDR3 contains 13 residues. CDR3 coding DNA: TGTGCCAGCAGAGGGAGTGCTAATGAAAAACTGTTTTTT. Encoded protein: CASRGSANEKLFF.

This chain joins TRBV7-2 and TRBJ2-2; 11 bases map to TRBD2. Germline values: CDR1 SGHTA, CDR2 FQGNSA. V was pared by 5 bases and J by 4 bases, with 9 bases of the junction left unmatched. The CDR3 runs to 17 residues. The CDR3 loop reads CASSPRTLAGGTGELFF. CDR3 DNA sequence: TGTGCCAGCAGCCCAAGAACCCTAGCGGGAGGCACCGGGGAGCTGTTTTTT. Variable domain in full (rest from reference TRBV7-2 and TRBJ2-2): GAGVSQSPSNKVTEKGKDVELRCDPISGHTALYWYRQSLGQGLEFLIYFQGNSAPDKSGLPSDRFSAERTGGSVSTLTIQRTQQEDSAVYLCASSPRTLAGGTGELFFGEGSRLTVL.

V and J are TRBV19 and TRBJ2-4; tentative D call: TRBD1 (6 bases). Germline CDR1 is LNHDA and CDR2 is SQIVND (reference sequence). Trimming left V 3 bases short and J 8 bases short, with 14 bases between. This CDR3 is 14 amino acids long. The CDR3 region has the DNA TGTGCCAGTAGTATGCACAGGGCAGGGGACATTCAGTACTTC. Translation: CASSMHRAGDIQYF.

The CDR3 protein is CASTTTSGSPGELFF. The CDR3 coding sequence is TGTGCCAGCACCACGACTAGCGGGAGCCCCGGGGAGCTGTTTTTT. V is TRBV11-3 and J is TRBJ2-2, with 12 bases matching TRBD2. This CDR3 contains 15 residues. With V trimmed by 7 bases and J by 6 bases, 6 bases remained unmatched. Germline V gene lookup returns CDR1 SGHNT and CDR2 YENEEA.

The chain couples TRBV28 to TRBJ2-7, with TRBD1 identical over 11 bases. With 7 bases clipped from V and 2 bases from J, the junction kept 4 bases outside the gene matches. Germline assignment: CDR1 MDHEN and CDR2 SYDVKM. This CDR3 region has 14 residues. DNA for the CDR3: TGTGCCAGCACCCGGGACAGGGGGACCTACGAGCAGTACTTC. It is translated as CASTRDRGTYEQYF.

The CDR3 loop is CASSLSVDARTDTQYF. As DNA, the CDR3 is TGTGCCAGCAGCTTAAGCGTGGACGCTCGAACAGATACGCAGTATTTT. The rearrangement links TRBV11-3 to TRBJ2-3, with unresolved D. V was shortened by 2 bases and J by 3 bases, with 15 bases between the two germline ends. Germline CDR1 reads SGHNT; CDR2 reads YENEEA. The CDR3 is 16 residues long.

To note about this clone: The identical CDR3 is also encoded by other nucleotide sequences in the sample. The rearrangement joins TRBV19 to TRBJ2-7; 7 nucleotides line up with TRBD2. Losses at the gene ends were 2 bases for V and 1 base for J; bases not matched to a gene: 5. This CDR3 spans 15 amino acids. The germline CDR1 and CDR2 sequences are LNHDA and SQIVND (reference sequence). This chain's CDR3 is CASSIRRESSYEQYF. CDR3 coding DNA: TGTGCCAGTAGTATAAGGCGGGAGTCGTCCTACGAGCAGTACTTC.

The rearrangement joins TRBV10-3 to TRBJ2-7; weak D call: TRBD1 (5 bases). This CDR3 region has 14 residues. Trimming stripped 3 bases from V and 1 base from J, with 10 bases between. In germline, CDR1 is ENHRY, CDR2 SYGVKD. CDR3 coding DNA: TGTGCCATCAGTGACCTGACAGCTTCCTACGAGCAGTACTTC. Protein sequence: CAISDLTASYEQYF.

The chain is built from TRBV6-5 and TRBJ2-7; 8 nucleotides match TRBD1. The CDR3 is 13 amino acids. Germline trimming cut 6 bases from V and 4 bases from J; bases unmatched to any gene: 5. The germline V gene has CDR1 MNHEY and CDR2 SVGAGI. Here the CDR3 DNA reads TGTGCCAGCAGATCGGGACAGGAATACGAGCAGTACTTC. Amino acid sequence: CASRSGQEYEQYF.

The chain links TRBV6-1 to TRBJ1-2; 10 bases are a match to TRBD1. The CDR3 totals 15 residues. The germline gives CDR1 MNHNS, CDR2 SASEGT. The V gene end was trimmed by 3 bases and the J gene end by 5 bases; junction bases not matched to a gene: 6. The CDR3 is CASSETGGSPYGYTF. The CDR3 DNA is TGTGCCAGCAGTGAGACAGGGGGCTCCCCGTATGGCTACACCTTC.

This rearrangement joins TRBV28 to TRBJ2-7; D ambiguous. V lost 6 bases, J lost 1 base, and 10 bases lay in between. The germline CDR1 and CDR2 sequences are MDHEN and SYDVKM. The CDR3 has 13 amino acids. DNA for the CDR3: TGTGCCAGCAGCCGCCGGGCTTCCTACGAGCAGTACTTC. Protein sequence: CASSRRASYEQYF.

The chain has TRBV29-1 and TRBJ2-5; 9 positions match TRBD2. The V and J ends lost 1 base and 4 bases, in that order; junction bases with no gene match: 4. The CDR3 length is 14 residues. The germline V gene has CDR1 SQVTM and CDR2 ANQGSEA. CDR3 sequence: CSVEAREGRETQYF. In nucleotides, the CDR3 is TGCAGCGTTGAAGCGCGGGAGGGGAGAGAGACCCAGTACTTC.

This chain joins TRBV10-3 and TRBJ2-2; D uncertain. This CDR3 region has 12 residues. The V gene's germline CDR1 is ENHRY and CDR2 SYGVKD. The V end lost 8 bases, the J end lost 4 bases, and 8 bases lay between the germline ends. CDR3 sequence reads: CAIRPGTGELFF. The CDR3 coding sequence is TGTGCCATCCGACCCGGCACCGGGGAGCTGTTTTTT.

The chain couples TRBV2 to TRBJ2-6; 9 nucleotides match TRBD1. Germline values: CDR1 SNHLY, CDR2 FYNNEI. The CDR3 has 16 residues. Trimming cost V 6 bases and J 3 bases; bases outside gene matches: 6. In DNA form, the CDR3 reads TGTGCCAGCAGCAGACAGGGGGGGGGTGGGGCCAACGTCCTGACTTTC. This encodes CASSRQGGGGANVLTF.

The J gene is TRBJ2-1, the V gene TRBV28; D is unclear. The length of the CDR3 is 15 residues. Germline V gene lookup returns CDR1 MDHEN and CDR2 SYDVKM. The V end lost 4 bases, the J end lost 2 bases, and 12 bases lay between the germline ends. The CDR3 bases are TGTGCCAGCAGTTCTACCTCGTACCCCTACAATGAGCAGTTCTTC. This gives the protein CASSSTSYPYNEQFF.

CDR3 sequence reads: CASSQVTGGWKTQYF. DNA of the CDR3: TGTGCCAGCAGCCAAGTGACAGGGGGCTGGAAGACCCAGTACTTC. The chain uses TRBV14 and TRBJ2-5; 10 bases match TRBD1. Germline CDR1 is SGHDN and CDR2 is FVKESK. V gave up 1 base and J gave up 6 bases; unmatched junction bases: 5. This CDR3 spans 15 amino acids.